Listed here are 15 T cell receptor beta chains from one sample, sequenced in a study of blood T cell repertoires in COVID-19. The assay was immunoSEQ multiplex PCR, and TCRdb's table has in-frame clones only and misses some. The sample has fewer than 150,000 clones, 70% to 85% seen once. The sample comprised peripheral blood. Receptors originate from a human donor in a cohort sampled during active COVID-19.

The V gene is TRBV6-1, the J gene TRBJ1-3; D gene unclear. The CDR3 sequence is 14 residues long. Trimming shortened V by 7 bases and J by 0 bases, and 10 bases separated the two germline ends. Germline CDR1 and CDR2: MNHNS and SASEGT. In DNA, the CDR3 is TGTGCCAGCAATCTCGACAACTCTGGAAACACCATATATTTT. Translating gives CASNLDNSGNTIYF.

The V gene is TRBV4-3, the J gene TRBJ1-2; D not resolved. In germline, CDR1 is LGHNA, CDR2 YSLEER. Trimming shortened V by 3 bases and J by 4 bases, and 18 bases separated the two germline ends. The CDR3 has 16 residues. The CDR3 loop is CASSHQTSGASYGYTF. The CDR3, as DNA: TGCGCCAGCAGCCATCAGACCTCAGGTGCCAGCTATGGCTACACCTTC.

The gene calls are TRBV9 and TRBJ2-7; a weak D match, TRBD1 (5 bases). This CDR3 spans 14 amino acids. Trimming removed 4 bases at V and 5 bases at J, with 16 bases between. Per the germline V gene, CDR1 is SGDLS and CDR2 is YYNGEE. The CDR3 reads CASSSRPTGDEQYF. In nucleotides, the CDR3 is TGTGCCAGCAGCTCACGACCCACAGGCGACGAGCAGTACTTC.

This chain links TRBV5-4 with TRBJ1-1; 8 bases are a match to TRBD1. The CDR3 extends over 14 amino acids. J lost 0 bases, V lost 7 bases, and 5 bases had no gene match. Per germline, CDR1 SGHNT and CDR2 YYREEE (reference sequence). This CDR3 is CASGIQGVNTEAFF. CDR3 nucleotide sequence: TGTGCCAGCGGGATACAGGGGGTGAACACTGAAGCTTTCTTT.

V is TRBV5-1 and J is TRBJ2-3; perhaps TRBD1 as D (6 bases). The V gene's germline CDR1 is SGHRS and CDR2 YFSETQ. The V and J ends lost 6 bases and 0 bases respectively, with 11 bases between them. This CDR3 is 14 amino acids long. The CDR3 bases are TGCGCCAGCACGACAGGCACTAGCACAGATACGCAGTATTTT. Its translation: CASTTGTSTDTQYF.

The CDR3 is CASSSRPQGALDTEAFF. The CDR3 coding sequence is TGTGCCAGCAGTTCCCGACCTCAGGGGGCTCTTGACACTGAAGCTTTCTTT. J is TRBJ1-1 and V is TRBV5-5; 8 bases fit TRBD1. Trimming took 5 bases from V and 3 from J; bases not matched to a gene: 15. Germline V lookup: CDR1 SGHKS, CDR2 YYEKEE (reference sequence). This CDR3 comprises 17 residues.

CDR3 sequence (DNA): TGTGCCATAATCTCTACAGCTAACACTGAAGCTTTCTTT. This codes for CAIISTANTEAFF. The gene calls are TRBV5-3 and TRBJ1-1; no clear D. TRBV5-3 is reported as an ORF; its role is uncertain. This CDR3 contains 13 residues. Trimming took off 9 bases at V and 2 bases at J, with 14 bases between the two ends.

The chain employs TRBV7-2 and TRBJ2-3, with a possible D match to TRBD2 (6 bases). Germline values: CDR1 SGHTA, CDR2 FQGNSA. This CDR3 spans 15 amino acids. The V end lost 5 bases, the J end lost 6 bases, and 18 bases lay between the germline ends. Here the CDR3 reads CASSPGGRGGDTQYF. The CDR3, as DNA: TGTGCCAGCAGCCCCGGGGGAAGGGGAGGTGATACGCAGTATTTT. Full variable domain (rest looked up from reference TRBV7-2 and TRBJ2-3): GAGVSQSPSNKVTEKGKDVELRCDPISGHTALYWYRQSLGQGLEFLIYFQGNSAPDKSGLPSDRFSAERTGGSVSTLTIQRTQQEDSAVYLCASSPGGRGGDTQYFGPGTRLTVL.

The genes are TRBV4-3 and TRBJ2-5; D may be TRBD1 (7 bases). Germline CDR1 and CDR2: LGHNA and YSLEER. V dropped 0 bases and J dropped 2 bases, with 19 bases sitting between them. CDR3 length equals 18 residues. In DNA form, the CDR3 reads TGCGCCAGCAGCCAAGATCCGGGCAGGGGGGATTCGCAAGAGACCCAGTACTTC. Translation: CASSQDPGRGDSQETQYF.

Worth noting for this clone: This clone may be a read error of a much larger clone one base away. Other nucleotide sequences in the sample specify the same CDR3. This chain connects TRBV18 to TRBJ2-7; TRBD2 is a possible D gene (6 bases). V lost 2 bases and J lost 2, with 10 bases in between. The CDR3 runs to 14 residues. Germline assignment: CDR1 KGHSH and CDR2 LQKENI. The CDR3 spells CASSPGTGAYEQYF. The CDR3, as DNA: TGTGCCAGCTCACCAGGGACGGGGGCCTACGAGCAGTACTTC.

CDR3 coding DNA: TGCGCCAGCAGCCAAGATCACCGCGCGGGGGTGAAATACAATGAGCAGTTCTTC. As protein: CASSQDHRAGVKYNEQFF. The V call is TRBV4-1, the J call TRBJ2-1; the match to TRBD2 covers 7 bases. Trimming at V came to 0 bases and at J to 4 bases, leaving 12 bases not matched to a gene. CDR1 is MGHRA, CDR2 YSYEKL, per germline. The CDR3 covers 18 residues.

The CDR3, as DNA: TGCGCCAGCAGCTTGGACAGCGGGGGAAGCTCCTACAATGAGCAGTTCTTC. This codes for CASSLDSGGSSYNEQFF. This sequence joins TRBV5-1 and TRBJ2-1; 8 positions match TRBD2. The CDR3 loop spans 17 amino acids. Germline CDR1 is SGHRS and CDR2 is YFSETQ. V lost 0 bases, J lost 0 bases, and 5 bases stayed unmatched.

This clone was recorded once. CDR3: CASSQDWTPGEQYF. The CDR3 DNA sequence: TGTGCCAGCAGCCAAGATTGGACACCCGGCGAGCAGTACTTC. V usage is TRBV14 and J usage is TRBJ2-7; D may be TRBD1 (5 bases). CDR1 is SGHDN and CDR2 is FVKESK in the germline V gene. The CDR3 consists of 14 residues. V lost 0 bases and J lost 6, with 12 bases in between.

The chain has TRBV19 and TRBJ1-1, with 7 bases aligning to TRBD1. There are 15 residues in the CDR3. Trimming removed 5 bases from V and 4 bases from J; junction bases left unmatched: 10. Germline V gene lookup returns CDR1 LNHDA and CDR2 SQIVND (reference sequence). The CDR3 protein is CASSPRTGWGTEAFF. The CDR3 coding sequence is TGTGCCAGTAGTCCTAGGACAGGATGGGGCACTGAAGCTTTCTTT.

The chain couples TRBV7-6 to TRBJ2-2; 8 bases fit TRBD2. CDR3 length equals 15 residues. The V gene end was trimmed by 5 bases and the J gene end by 3 bases; junction bases not matched to a gene: 5. Germline V CDR1 and CDR2: SGHVS, FNYEAQ. DNA of the CDR3: TGTGCCAGCAGCCCGACTAGCGTACACACCGGGGAGCTGTTTTTT. Amino acid sequence: CASSPTSVHTGELFF.